This TCR beta chain comes out of a study of blood T cell repertoires in COVID-19. Turning to the study itself: Specimens from acute and convalescent COVID-19 originated in the United States, Italy and Spain.

The CDR3 contains 17 residues. The germline gives CDR1 MNHEY, CDR2 SVGEGT. V lost 0 bases, J lost 1 base, and 2 bases stayed unmatched. Per the study methods: Counts of nucleated cells, estimated from reference gene primer amplification, were obtained. Repertoires were generated with immunoSEQ multiplex PCR, while TCRdb's copy carries only in-frame clones and drops some. D and trimming come from the DNA, and the V and J calls and clone size come from that table. This sample has fewer than 45,000 clones, with around four fifths found just once. This clonotype was sampled from a middle-aged man with active COVID-19. Sample: peripheral blood. The V gene is TRBV6-2 or TRBV6-3, the J gene TRBJ2-1; 11 bases are a match to TRBD2. The CDR3 DNA is TGTGCCAGCAGTTACTCCACTAGCGGGGGATCCTACAATGAGCAGTTCTTC. It codes for CASSYSTSGGSYNEQFF.